This T cell receptor (beta chain) was sequenced during a study of blood T cell repertoires in COVID-19. Study background: From the United States, Italy and Spain came samples of acute and convalescent COVID-19.

The table came from immunoSEQ multiplex PCR; TCRdb's copy has only in-frame clones and leaves some out. The sample includes about 150,000 clones, approximately 83% of them seen just once. Germline loops: CDR1 SGHTA, CDR2 FQGTGA. Trimming stripped 2 bases from V and 1 base from J, with 8 bases between. The CDR3 is 14 amino acids. V gene TRBV7-3 combines with J gene TRBJ1-1; tentative D call: TRBD1 (5 bases). This sequence originates from an older woman with COVID-19, enrolled during active disease. Material: peripheral blood. CDR3 region: CASSLQGENTEAFF. DNA of the CDR3: TGTGCCAGCAGCTTACAGGGCGAGAACACTGAAGCTTTCTTT.